These 25 T cell receptor beta chains share one sample of origin, sequenced in a study of blood T cell repertoires in COVID-19. The method was immunoSEQ multiplex PCR; TCRdb's version includes in-frame clones alone and lacks a portion of them. The sample records some 50,000 clones, about 85% being singletons. The sample comprised peripheral blood. These receptors were taken from a human donor in a cohort sampled during active COVID-19.

This sequence joins TRBV5-1 and TRBJ1-1; possible D gene TRBD1, 5 bases. The CDR3 has 14 residues. Trimming took 4 bases from V and 4 from J, leaving 14 bases between them. Germline values: CDR1 SGHRS, CDR2 YFSETQ. The CDR3 DNA is TGCGCCAGCAGCAGTGGCAGGGTGGTCACTGAAGCTTTCTTT. Translated, it gives CASSSGRVVTEAFF.

The chain uses TRBV24-1 and TRBJ1-1; weak D call: TRBD1 (5 bases). Germline CDR1 KGHDR, CDR2 SFDVKD. The length of the CDR3 is 11 residues. V lost 8 bases and J lost 6, with 9 bases in between. For the CDR3, the DNA is TGTGCCACCATTAGGGGTCCTGAAGCTTTCTTT. Translating gives CATIRGPEAFF.

The V call is TRBV27, the J call TRBJ1-1, with 11 positions matching TRBD1. V lost 7 bases and J lost 0; bases outside the gene matches: 16. Germline CDR1 and CDR2: MNHEY and SMNVEV (reference sequence). The CDR3 extends over 19 amino acids. CDR3: CASKTAPGTGGVMNTEAFF. The CDR3 DNA is TGTGCCAGCAAGACAGCCCCCGGGACAGGGGGGGTTATGAACACTGAAGCTTTCTTT.

This rearrangement joins TRBV3-1 (or the pseudogene TRBV3-2) to TRBJ1-2, with D uncertain. V lost 1 base to trimming and J lost 0 bases, with 9 bases between them. The CDR3 covers 15 residues. CDR1 and CDR2 (germline): LGHDT, YNNKEL (reference sequence). The CDR3, as DNA: TGTGCCAGCAGCCAAGGCGCCAGCGCTAACTATGGCTACACCTTC. Its translation is CASSQGASANYGYTF.

V usage is TRBV28 and J usage is TRBJ2-7; D gene uncertain. CDR1 MDHEN and CDR2 SYDVKM come from the germline V gene. The CDR3 extends over 16 amino acids. Trimming pared 4 bases from V and 2 bases from J, leaving 18 bases between. CDR3 nucleotides: TGTGCCAGCAGTTCATACGACTGGATGTTTACCTACGAGCAGTACTTC. Translated: CASSSYDWMFTYEQYF.

The rearrangement uses TRBV6-2 or TRBV6-3 and TRBJ2-7; 8 nucleotides line up with TRBD1. The CDR3 has 16 residues. Trimming cost V 5 bases and J 1 base; bases outside gene matches: 10. Germline CDR1 and CDR2: MNHEY and SVGEGT. The CDR3 bases are TGTGCCAGCAGTGGACCGGACAGGGAGCATTCCTACGAGCAGTACTTC. As protein: CASSGPDREHSYEQYF.

The V gene is TRBV5-4, the J gene TRBJ1-6; tentatively, D is TRBD1 (5 bases). The CDR3 has 15 residues. Trimming cost V 2 bases and J 6 bases, with 12 bases left between them. Germline V CDR1 and CDR2: SGHNT, YYREEE (reference sequence). The CDR3 sequence: CASSLGAHSNSPLHF. In DNA form, the CDR3 reads TGTGCCAGCAGCTTAGGGGCACACAGTAATTCACCCCTCCACTTT.

The chain employs TRBV7-9 and TRBJ2-1, with D possibly matching TRBD2 (6 bases). V was shortened by 5 bases and J by 7 bases, with 12 bases between the two germline ends. Germline-derived CDR1 and CDR2 are SEHNR and FQNEAQ (reference sequence). This CDR3 spans 13 amino acids. CDR3 loop: CASSPGLMNEQFF. The CDR3 nucleotides read TGTGCCAGCAGCCCGGGACTCATGAATGAGCAGTTCTTC. Combining the CDR3 with reference TRBV7-9 and TRBJ2-1 gives the whole variable domain DTGVSQNPRHKITKRGQNVTFRCDPISEHNRLYWYRQTLGQGPEFLTYFQNEAQLEKSRLLSDRFSAERPKGSFSTLEIQRTEQGDSAMYLCASSPGLMNEQFFGPGTRLTVL.

This clone was recorded many times. Other DNA sequences of this sample code for an identical CDR3. The genes are TRBV6-2 or TRBV6-3 and TRBJ2-1; 9 nucleotides agree with TRBD2. CDR3 length: 17 amino acids. The V gene's germline CDR1 is MNHEY and CDR2 SVGEGT. The junction had 6 bases not matched to a gene; V was cut back by 0 bases and J by 3 bases. The CDR3 DNA sequence: TGTGCCAGCAGTTACTCCCCCTTAGCGGGAGTCTACAATGAGCAGTTCTTC. This sequence encodes CASSYSPLAGVYNEQFF.

The chain uses TRBV29-1 and TRBJ2-2; a possible D gene is TRBD2 (7 bases). The CDR3 loop spans 14 amino acids. Trimming removed 5 bases from V and 4 bases from J, with 14 bases in between. Germline V gives CDR1 SQVTM, CDR2 ANQGSEA. CDR3 coding DNA: TGCAGCGTTAAGGGGGAGGGCATCACCGGGGAGCTGTTTTTT. Translated, it gives CSVKGEGITGELFF.

This clone was counted only a few times. The rearrangement uses TRBV30 and TRBJ1-6; no clear D gene. Germline CDR1 GTSNPN, CDR2 SVGIG (reference sequence). The CDR3 totals 13 residues. V was shortened by 0 bases and J by 10 bases, with 10 bases between the two germline ends. Written as DNA, the CDR3 is TGTGCCTGGAGTGTGCCTGGGAGATCACCCCTCCACTTT. It is translated as CAWSVPGRSPLHF.

The genes are TRBV7-6 and TRBJ2-1; maybe TRBD1 (6 bases). V gave up 4 bases and J gave up 6 bases, with 16 bases separating them. There are 15 residues in the CDR3. Germline V gene lookup returns CDR1 SGHVS and CDR2 FNYEAQ. The CDR3 sequence is CASSSGTLRGNEQFF. The CDR3 DNA reads TGTGCCAGCAGCTCCGGGACACTGAGGGGCAATGAGCAGTTCTTC.

In this sample, this clone turned up a few times. This chain joins TRBV30 and TRBJ1-5; a weak D match, TRBD1 (6 bases). Germline V gives CDR1 GTSNPN, CDR2 SVGIG (reference sequence). Trimming removed 1 base at V and 4 bases at J, with 8 bases between. The CDR3 is 13 amino acids. The CDR3 reads CAWSGRGNQPQHF. In DNA form, the CDR3 reads TGTGCCTGGAGTGGCAGGGGAAATCAGCCCCAGCATTTT.

This chain uses TRBV6-4 with TRBJ2-1; 10 positions match TRBD1. The junction had 8 bases not matched to a gene; V was cut back by 4 bases and J by 2 bases. The germline CDR1 and CDR2 sequences are MRHNA and SNTAGT. This CDR3 has 17 residues. The CDR3 DNA sequence: TGTGCCAGCAGTGTACCCCGACAGGGGGCCCCCTACAATGAGCAGTTCTTC. Protein: CASSVPRQGAPYNEQFF.

The genes are TRBV7-3 and TRBJ2-6, with a weak D call TRBD2 (5 bases). Trimming shortened V by 5 bases and J by 0 bases, and 11 bases separated the two germline ends. This CDR3 is 16 amino acids long. Germline V gives CDR1 SGHTA, CDR2 FQGTGA. The CDR3 DNA reads TGTGCCAGCAGCCTGGCGGGCTCCTCTGGGGCCAACGTCCTGACTTTC. This gives the protein CASSLAGSSGANVLTF.

The chain carries TRBV27 and TRBJ1-2; possible D gene TRBD1, 6 bases. Trimming left V 5 bases short and J 4 bases short, with 17 bases between. From germline, CDR1 is MNHEY and CDR2 SMNVEV (reference sequence). CDR3 length: 15 amino acids. CDR3 DNA sequence: TGTGCCAGCAGTGCCTACAGGGATAAGAGCTATGGCTACACCTTC. Encoded protein: CASSAYRDKSYGYTF.

This chain links TRBV5-1 with TRBJ2-3; weak D call: TRBD2 (7 bases). The V end was cut by 2 bases, the J end by 1 base, with 8 bases between. The CDR3 covers 14 residues. From germline, CDR1 is SGHRS and CDR2 YFSETQ. The CDR3 region is CASSLGGGTDTQYF. CDR3 DNA sequence: TGCGCCAGCAGCTTAGGGGGGGGCACAGATACGCAGTATTTT.

The gene calls are TRBV4-1 and TRBJ2-6, with D perhaps matching TRBD2 (7 bases). V shed 0 bases and J shed 5 bases, with 17 bases lying between them. Germline CDR1 MGHRA, CDR2 YSYEKL. The CDR3 is made up of 18 amino acids. The CDR3 region is CASSQDGGATGRANVLTF. In DNA, the CDR3 is TGCGCCAGCAGCCAAGATGGGGGGGCTACGGGGAGGGCCAACGTCCTGACTTTC.

The chain employs TRBV11-2 and TRBJ2-4; 9 bases are shared with TRBD1. The length of the CDR3 is 17 residues. J gave up 3 bases and V 6 bases, and 12 bases lay outside the gene matches. Germline CDR1 and CDR2: SGHAT and FQNNGV. The CDR3 loop is CASSPGQGVYDKNIQYF. The CDR3 nucleotides are TGTGCCAGCAGTCCGGGACAGGGCGTATATGACAAAAACATTCAGTACTTC.

The genes are TRBV9 and TRBJ2-1; TRBD2 matches 10 bases. The J segment lost 1 base and the V segment lost 2 bases, leaving 0 bases of the junction unmatched. CDR3 length: 15 amino acids. From germline, CDR1 is SGDLS and CDR2 YYNGEE. CDR3: CASSVTSGSYNEQFF. The CDR3 DNA is TGTGCCAGCAGCGTGACTAGCGGGTCCTACAATGAGCAGTTCTTC.

The chain joins TRBV5-1 to TRBJ2-1; D call uncertain. Germline CDR1 and CDR2: SGHRS and YFSETQ. V gave up 0 bases and J gave up 7 bases, with 8 bases separating them. The CDR3 runs to 13 residues. CDR3 sequence reads: CASSLAPDNEQFF. CDR3 nucleotides: TGCGCCAGCAGCTTGGCCCCAGATAATGAGCAGTTCTTC.

The chain has TRBV18 and TRBJ2-7, with 10 positions matching TRBD1. CDR1 and CDR2 (germline): KGHSH, LQKENI. The length of the CDR3 is 16 residues. Trimming cost V 3 bases and J 2 bases; bases outside gene matches: 7. The CDR3 DNA follows: TGTGCCAGCTCACCGCTAACCGGGACAGGGGCCTACGAGCAGTACTTC. Its translation is CASSPLTGTGAYEQYF.

This chain uses TRBV12-3 or TRBV12-4 with TRBJ1-5, with 8 bases matching TRBD1. The length of the CDR3 is 13 residues. V was pared by 3 bases and J by 5 bases, with 0 bases of the junction left unmatched. This CDR3 reads CASSLTGDQPQHF. The CDR3 nucleotides read TGTGCCAGCAGTTTGACAGGGGATCAGCCCCAGCATTTT.

This chain joins TRBV4-3 and TRBJ1-1, with TRBD1 identical over 7 bases. The junction had 4 bases not matched to a gene; V was cut back by 5 bases and J by 7 bases. The CDR3 spans 12 residues. Germline-derived CDR1 and CDR2 are LGHNA and YSLEER. The CDR3 region has the DNA TGCGCCAGCAGCAACAGGGGTAATGAAGCTTTCTTT. It specifies CASSNRGNEAFF.

A word on this clone: The junction departs from the called germline gene at one end, perhaps through a read error. The chain recombines TRBV2 with TRBJ1-2; possibly TRBD1 for D (6 bases). This CDR3 region has 12 residues. CDR1 SNHLY and CDR2 FYNNEI come from the germline V gene. CDR3 region: CASREGQSDYTF. CDR3 DNA sequence: TGTGCCAGCAGAGAAGGACAGAGTGACTACACCTTC.